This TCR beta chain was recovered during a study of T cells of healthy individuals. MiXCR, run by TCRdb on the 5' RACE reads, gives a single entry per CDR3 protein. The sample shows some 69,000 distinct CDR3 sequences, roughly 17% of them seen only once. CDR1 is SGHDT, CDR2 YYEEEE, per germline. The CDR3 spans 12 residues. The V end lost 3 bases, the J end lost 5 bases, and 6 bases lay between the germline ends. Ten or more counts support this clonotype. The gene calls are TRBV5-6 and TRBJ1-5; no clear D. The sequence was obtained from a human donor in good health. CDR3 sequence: CASSSEHQPQHF. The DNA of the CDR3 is TGTGCCAGCAGCTCCGAACATCAGCCCCAGCATTTT.